This T cell receptor (beta chain) was obtained from a study of beta chain features in type 1 diabetes. Study-wide results and limits: Comparison showed that naive, central memory and Treg TCRB repertoires appeared more similar among patients than among healthy donors. TCRB CDR3 length was moderately but significantly reduced in all four CD4+ subsets of Type 1 diabetes patients. PCR might pick shorter templates more often, in the same way for patients and controls.

Turning to this clone: Its antigen is undetermined.

The authors reverse transcribed all of the isolated RNA, so sequencing captured expressed TCRB transcripts. Sequencing used immunoSEQ multiplex PCR; TCRdb keeps in-frame clones, though not all of them. Of about 190,000 clones in the sample, around 7.9% are singletons; the top ten hold 0.5%. CDR3 length: 13 amino acids. Germline V gene sequence: CDR1 SGHRS, CDR2 YFSETQ. V was cut by 0 bases and J by 1 base, with 5 bases left in between. The sample taken for sequencing was central memory CD4+ T cells from blood. The receptor was isolated from a man in his late teens or twenties with type 1 diabetes. V is TRBV5-1 and J is TRBJ2-7; D gene unclear. CDR3 coding DNA: TGCGCCAGCAGCTTGGATGAGTCCTACGAGCAGTACTTC. Translating gives CASSLDESYEQYF.